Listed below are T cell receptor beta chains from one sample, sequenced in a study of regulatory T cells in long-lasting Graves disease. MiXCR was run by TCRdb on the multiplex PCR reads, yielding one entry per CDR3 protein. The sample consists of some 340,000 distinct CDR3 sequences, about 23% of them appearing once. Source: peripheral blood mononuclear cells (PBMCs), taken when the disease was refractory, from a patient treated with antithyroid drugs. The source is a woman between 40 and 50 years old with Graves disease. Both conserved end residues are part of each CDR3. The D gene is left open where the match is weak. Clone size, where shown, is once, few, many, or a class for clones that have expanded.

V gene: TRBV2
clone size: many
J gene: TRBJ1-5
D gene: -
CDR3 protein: CASSGAGMDQPQHF
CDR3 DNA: TGTGCCAGCAGTGGGGCAGGGATGGATCAGCCCCAGCATTTT

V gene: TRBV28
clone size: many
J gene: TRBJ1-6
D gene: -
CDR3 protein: CASSPRGGSKVQYNSPLHF
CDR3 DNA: TGTGCCAGCAGTCCCCGCGGGGGCTCTAAAGTGCAGTATAATTCACCCCTCCACTTT

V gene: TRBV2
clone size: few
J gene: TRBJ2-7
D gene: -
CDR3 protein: CASHAWKMTYPYEQYF
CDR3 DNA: TGTGCCAGCCACGCTTGGAAAATGACTTATCCCTACGAGCAGTACTTC

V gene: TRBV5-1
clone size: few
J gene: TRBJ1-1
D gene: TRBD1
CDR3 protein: CASSKGQILNTEAFF
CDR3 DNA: TGCGCCAGCAGCAAGGGACAGATTTTGAACACTGAAGCTTTCTTT

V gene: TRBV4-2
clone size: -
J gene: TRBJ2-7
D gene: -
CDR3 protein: CASSQEAQRVYF
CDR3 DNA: TGTGCCAGCAGCCAAGAGGCCCAGCGGGTCTACTTC

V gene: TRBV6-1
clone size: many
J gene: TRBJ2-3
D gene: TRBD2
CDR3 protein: CASSEAGLADRTDTQYF
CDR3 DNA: TGTGCCAGCAGTGAAGCGGGTCTAGCGGATCGCACAGATACGCAGTATTTT

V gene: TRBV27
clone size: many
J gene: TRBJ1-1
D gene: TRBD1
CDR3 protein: CASIQGRGETEAFF
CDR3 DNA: TGTGCCAGCATACAGGGGAGGGGAGAGACTGAAGCTTTCTTT

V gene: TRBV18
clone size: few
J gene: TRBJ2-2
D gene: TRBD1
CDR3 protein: CASSPQGQGGTGELFF
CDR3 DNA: TGTGCCAGCTCACCACAAGGACAGGGCGGCACCGGGGAGCTGTTTTTT

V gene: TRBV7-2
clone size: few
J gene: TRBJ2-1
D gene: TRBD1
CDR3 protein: CASSKDRRYEQFF
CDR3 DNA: TGTGCCAGCAGCAAGGACAGGCGGTATGAGCAGTTCTTC

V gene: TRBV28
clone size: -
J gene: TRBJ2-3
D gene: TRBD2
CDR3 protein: CASSLGLAGETDTQYF
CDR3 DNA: TGTGCCAGCAGCCTTGGACTAGCGGGAGAAACAGATACGCAGTATTTT

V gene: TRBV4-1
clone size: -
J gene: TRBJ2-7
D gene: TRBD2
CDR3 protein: CASTSGLAATYEQYF
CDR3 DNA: TGCGCCAGCACCTCCGGACTAGCGGCAACGTACGAGCAGTACTTC

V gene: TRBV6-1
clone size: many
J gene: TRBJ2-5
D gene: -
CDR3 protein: CASSRPNRVSQETQYF
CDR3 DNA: TGTGCCAGCAGTCGTCCGAACAGGGTTTCACAAGAGACCCAGTACTTC

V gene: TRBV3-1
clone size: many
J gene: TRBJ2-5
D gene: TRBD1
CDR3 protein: CASSQEGGGQTQYF
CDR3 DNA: TGTGCCAGCAGCCAAGAAGGGGGCGGGCAGACCCAGTACTTC

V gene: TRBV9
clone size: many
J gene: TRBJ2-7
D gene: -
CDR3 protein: CASSGTDSYEQYF
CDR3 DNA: TGTGCCAGCAGCGGGACTGACTCCTACGAGCAGTACTTC

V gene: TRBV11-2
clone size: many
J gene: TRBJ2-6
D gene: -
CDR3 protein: CASSLGSVAGANVLTF
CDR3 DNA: TGTGCCAGCAGCTTAGGGTCCGTAGCTGGGGCCAACGTCCTGACTTTC

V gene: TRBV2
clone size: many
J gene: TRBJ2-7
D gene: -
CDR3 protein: CASSDNSYEQYF
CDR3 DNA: TGTGCCAGCAGTGACAATTCCTACGAGCAGTACTTC

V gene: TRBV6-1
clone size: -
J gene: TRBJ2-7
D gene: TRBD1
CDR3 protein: CASIKGQGPSYEQYF
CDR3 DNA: TGTGCCAGCATTAAGGGACAGGGGCCTTCCTACGAGCAGTACTTC

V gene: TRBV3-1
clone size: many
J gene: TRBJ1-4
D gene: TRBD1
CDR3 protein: CASSQDPGTGSEKLFF
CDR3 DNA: TGTGCCAGCAGCCAAGATCCCGGGACAGGGAGTGAAAAACTGTTTTTT

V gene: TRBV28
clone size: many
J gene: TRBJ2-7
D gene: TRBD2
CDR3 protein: CASSRGGWEQYF
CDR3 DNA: TGTGCCAGCAGCCGCGGGGGGTGGGAGCAGTACTTC

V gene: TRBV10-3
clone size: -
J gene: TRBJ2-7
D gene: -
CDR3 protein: CAISGTRELAYEQYF
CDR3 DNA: TGTGCCATCAGTGGTACCAGAGAATTGGCCTACGAGCAGTACTTC

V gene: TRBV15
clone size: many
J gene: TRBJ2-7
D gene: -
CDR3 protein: CATSRMGSGARSYEQYF
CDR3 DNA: TGTGCCACCAGCAGGATGGGGAGTGGAGCTAGATCCTACGAGCAGTACTTC

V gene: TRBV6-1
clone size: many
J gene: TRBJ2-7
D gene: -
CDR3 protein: CASGTERYEQYF
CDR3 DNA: TGTGCCAGCGGAACTGAGAGATACGAGCAGTACTTC

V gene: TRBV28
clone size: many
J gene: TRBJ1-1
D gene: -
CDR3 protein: CASSRKRVWRSPEAFF
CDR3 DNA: TGTGCCAGCAGTCGCAAGAGAGTTTGGAGGAGTCCTGAAGCTTTCTTT

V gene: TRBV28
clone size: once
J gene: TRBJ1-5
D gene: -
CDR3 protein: CASSRGVQPQHF
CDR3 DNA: TGTGCCAGCTCTCGGGGGGTTCAGCCCCAGCATTTT

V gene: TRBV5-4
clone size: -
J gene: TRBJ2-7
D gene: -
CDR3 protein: CASSLGVRTSSYEQYF
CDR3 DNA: TGTGCCAGCAGCTTGGGTGTCAGAACTAGCTCCTACGAGCAGTACTTC

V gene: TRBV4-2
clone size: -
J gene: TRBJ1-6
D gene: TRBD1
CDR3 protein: CASSQAWDREDSPLHF
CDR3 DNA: TGTGCCAGCAGCCAAGCCTGGGACAGGGAGGATTCACCCCTCCACTTT

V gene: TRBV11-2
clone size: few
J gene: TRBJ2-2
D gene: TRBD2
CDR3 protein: CASRSPRLAGVGRTGELFF
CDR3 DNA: TGTGCCAGCAGGTCGCCTCGGCTAGCGGGAGTCGGGCGCACCGGGGAGCTGTTTTTT

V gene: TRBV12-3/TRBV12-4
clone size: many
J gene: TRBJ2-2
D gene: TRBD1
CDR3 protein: CASSRRGQLTGELFF
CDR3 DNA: TGTGCCAGCAGCCGCCGGGGACAGCTCACCGGGGAGCTGTTTTTT

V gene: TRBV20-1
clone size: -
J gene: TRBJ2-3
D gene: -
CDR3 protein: CSAGSWSGTFTDTQYF
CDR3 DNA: TGCAGTGCTGGATCGTGGAGCGGCACGTTCACAGATACGCAGTATTTT

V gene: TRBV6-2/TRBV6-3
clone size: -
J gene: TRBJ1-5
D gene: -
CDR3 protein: CASSYLEGPNQPQHF
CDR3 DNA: TGTGCCAGCAGTTACTTAGAGGGACCAAATCAGCCCCAGCATTTT

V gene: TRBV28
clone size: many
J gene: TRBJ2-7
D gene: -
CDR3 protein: CASAEGVSYEQYF
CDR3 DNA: TGTGCCAGCGCCGAGGGGGTCTCCTACGAGCAGTACTTC

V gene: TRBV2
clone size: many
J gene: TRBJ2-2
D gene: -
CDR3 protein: CATIGHDLTGELFF
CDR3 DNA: TGTGCCACCATCGGTCATGATCTCACCGGGGAGCTGTTTTTT

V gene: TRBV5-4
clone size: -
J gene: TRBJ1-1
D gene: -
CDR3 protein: CASSFGTVRNTEAFF
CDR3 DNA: TGTGCCAGCAGCTTCGGAACAGTCCGGAACACTGAAGCTTTCTTT

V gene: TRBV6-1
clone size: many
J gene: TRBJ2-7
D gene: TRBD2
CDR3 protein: CATSGVDYEQYF
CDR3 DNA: TGTGCCACTAGCGGGGTAGACTACGAGCAGTACTTC

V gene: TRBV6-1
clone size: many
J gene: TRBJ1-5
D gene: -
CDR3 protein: CASRLAQGSNQPQHF
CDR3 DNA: TGTGCCAGCAGACTCGCACAGGGTAGCAATCAGCCCCAGCATTTT

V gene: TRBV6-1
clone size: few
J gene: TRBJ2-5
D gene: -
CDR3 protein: CASSEAGASWETQYF
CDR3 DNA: TGTGCCAGCAGTGAGGCGGGGGCGTCTTGGGAGACCCAGTACTTC

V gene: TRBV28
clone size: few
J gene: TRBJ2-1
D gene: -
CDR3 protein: CASRAFSSYNEQFF
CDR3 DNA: TGTGCCAGCAGGGCTTTTAGCTCCTACAATGAGCAGTTCTTC

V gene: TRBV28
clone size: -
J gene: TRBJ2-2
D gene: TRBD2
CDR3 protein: CASSQAASGRYKFAGELFF
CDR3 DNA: TGTGCCAGCAGCCAAGCCGCTAGCGGGAGATATAAGTTTGCCGGGGAGCTGTTTTTT

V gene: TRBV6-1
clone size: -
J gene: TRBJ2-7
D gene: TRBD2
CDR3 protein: CASRFWTSGDSYEQYF
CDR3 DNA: TGTGCCAGCAGGTTCTGGACTAGCGGTGACTCCTACGAGCAGTACTTC

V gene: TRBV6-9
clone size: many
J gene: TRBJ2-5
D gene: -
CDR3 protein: CASSYVWLKGETQYF
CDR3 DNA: TGTGCCAGCAGTTACGTTTGGTTGAAGGGAGAGACCCAGTACTTC

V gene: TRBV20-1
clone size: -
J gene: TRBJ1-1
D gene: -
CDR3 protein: CSANRDTHLGAEAFF
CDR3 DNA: TGCAGTGCGAACCGGGACACACACCTAGGCGCTGAAGCTTTCTTT

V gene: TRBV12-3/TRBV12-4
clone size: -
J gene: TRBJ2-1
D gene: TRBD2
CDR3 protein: CASSVPGLVIEQFF
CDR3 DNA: TGTGCCAGCAGTGTCCCGGGACTAGTGATTGAGCAGTTCTTC

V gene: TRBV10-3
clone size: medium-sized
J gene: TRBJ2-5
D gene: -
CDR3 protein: CAITSGQETQYF
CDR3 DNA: TGTGCCATAACCAGCGGACAAGAGACCCAGTACTTC

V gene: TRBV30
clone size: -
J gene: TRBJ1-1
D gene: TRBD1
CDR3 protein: CAWSVLWTGTEAFF
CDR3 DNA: TGTGCCTGGAGTGTACTTTGGACAGGCACTGAAGCTTTCTTT

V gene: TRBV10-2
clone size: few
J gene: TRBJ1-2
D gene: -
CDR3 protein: CASSEWGNGYTF
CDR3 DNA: TGCGCCAGCAGTGAGTGGGGAAATGGCTACACCTTC

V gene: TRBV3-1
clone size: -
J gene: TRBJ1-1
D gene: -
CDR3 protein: CASSQGVEQYGAFF
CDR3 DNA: TGTGCCAGCAGCCAAGGGGTGGAACAGTATGGAGCTTTCTTT

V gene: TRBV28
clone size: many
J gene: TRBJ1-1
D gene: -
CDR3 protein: CASSFVRGNTEAFF
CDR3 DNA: TGTGCCAGCAGTTTCGTCAGGGGAAACACTGAAGCTTTCTTT

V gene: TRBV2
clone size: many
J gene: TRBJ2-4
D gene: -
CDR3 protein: CASIPTQENIQYF
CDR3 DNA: TGTGCCAGCATTCCAACCCAGGAAAACATTCAGTACTTC

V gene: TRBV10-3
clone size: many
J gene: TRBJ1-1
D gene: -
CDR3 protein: CATTPGVNTEAFF
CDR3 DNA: TGTGCCACCACCCCGGGAGTCAACACTGAAGCTTTCTTT

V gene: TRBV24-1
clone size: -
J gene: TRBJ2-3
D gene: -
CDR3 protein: CATSDFPPSGRTDTQYF
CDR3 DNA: TGTGCCACCAGTGATTTCCCTCCATCGGGACGCACAGATACGCAGTATTTT